This TCR beta chain was sequenced for a study of cytotoxic CD8 clonotypes in ibrutinib-treated CLL. Points from the study as a whole: Stable or contracted on treatment, public clonotypes were also uncommon. Baseline clonality, higher than in age-matched healthy donors, tracked circulating CD8+ T-cell counts.

On this clone: Its antigen is still unknown.

The planned depth of sequencing spanned 1 in 200,000 to 1 in 1 million T cells. Some clones are missing from TCRdb's copy, which holds only in-frame ones; the method was immunoSEQ multiplex PCR. Here the sample spans some 140,000 clones, approximately 90% being singletons. Cryopreserved PBMCs were the source of about 1.9 micrograms of genomic DNA, which went to TCR beta libraries. There are 12 residues in the CDR3. Germline V gives CDR1 MDHEN, CDR2 SYDVKM. The V end lost 5 bases, the J end lost 8 bases, and 11 bases lay between the germline ends. Sequencing used PBMCs, obtained after 12 months of ibrutinib treatment. The V and J genes are TRBV28 and TRBJ2-3; D is unresolved. The source is a human donor with chronic lymphocytic leukemia. The DNA of the CDR3 is TGTGCCAGCAGTACAAATCAGCGTACGCAGTATTTT. Protein: CASSTNQRTQYF.